This T cell receptor beta chain emerged from a study of neurological immune-mediated disorders. Background on the study: Relapsing-remitting disease was seen in about 90% of the roughly 35 multiple sclerosis patients, and secondary progressive disease was seen in 3.

Whole-study findings and limits: The greatest TCR clonal expansion occurred in HTLV-1-associated myelopathy and the least in multiple sclerosis, which fell below healthy controls. Phylogenetic grouping assigned the repertoires of 18 of 34 multiple sclerosis patients to a single related-CDR3 cluster, which may represent a signature.

The CDR3 extends over 14 amino acids. CDR1 is SQVTM and CDR2 is ANQGSEA in the germline V gene. V shed 6 bases and J 2 bases; nucleotides not matched to a gene: 7. Where libraries were unsorted, they were derived from 2 million PBMCs stored at -80 degrees C. This clonotype has ten or more counts. Its matching antigen is unknown. TCRdb independently ran MiXCR on the 5' RACE reads; one entry per CDR3 protein. The top ten hold just under 3% of the sample, which has tens of thousands of distinct CDR3 sequences, roughly 3.3% seen once. Material for sequencing was PBMCs. The clonotype was recovered from a woman aged 50 to 60 with multiple sclerosis. The V call is TRBV29-1, the J call TRBJ1-5, with TRBD1 matching 7 bases. CDR3 sequence: CSVRDSFGNQPQHF. CDR3 nucleotides: TGCAGCGTAAGGGACAGTTTTGGCAATCAGCCCCAGCATTTT.